The entry that follows covers one T cell receptor beta chain sequence. Its antigen is undetermined. This record belongs to a study of blood T cells in healthy people across ages. A second PCR, run for roughly 7 to 11 cycles, used a sample-barcoded 5' primer plus a J-beta primer mix. TCRdb called the 5' RACE reads again in MiXCR, with one record for every CDR3 protein. Among around 800,000 distinct CDR3 sequences listed, under 80% were seen once. Study findings and constraints: TCR beta diversity was tightly associated with the proportion of naive T cells.

Deletions cut 5 bases from V and 6 bases from J, with 20 bases between. Germline V gene data show CDR1 as LGHNA and CDR2 as YNFKEQ. The CDR3 is made up of 15 amino acids. The receptor's source is a young man in good health. Input material: blood. This chain connects TRBV4-2 to TRBJ2-7; D is possibly TRBD1 (5 bases). In DNA form, the CDR3 reads TGTGCCAGCAGCGTCCAGATGGGGCAGGGCACCGAGCAGTACTTC. Encoded protein: CASSVQMGQGTEQYF.